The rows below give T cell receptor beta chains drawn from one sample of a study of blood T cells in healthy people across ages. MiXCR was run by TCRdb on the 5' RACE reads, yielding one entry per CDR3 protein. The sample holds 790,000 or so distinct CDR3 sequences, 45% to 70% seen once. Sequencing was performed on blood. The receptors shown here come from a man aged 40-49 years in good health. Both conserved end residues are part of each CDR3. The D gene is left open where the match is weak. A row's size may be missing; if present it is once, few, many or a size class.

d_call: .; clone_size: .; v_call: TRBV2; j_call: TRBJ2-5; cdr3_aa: CASSELKETQYF; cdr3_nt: TGTGCCAGCAGCGAACTTAAGGAGACCCAGTACTTC
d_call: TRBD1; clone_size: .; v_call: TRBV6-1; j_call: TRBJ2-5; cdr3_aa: CASSAFKTGGETQYF; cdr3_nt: TGTGCCAGCAGTGCTTTCAAAACAGGGGGAGAGACCCAGTACTTC
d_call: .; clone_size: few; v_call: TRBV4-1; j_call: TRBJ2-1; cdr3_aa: CASSQAAGSYNEQFF; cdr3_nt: TGCGCCAGCAGCCAAGCAGCCGGCTCCTACAATGAGCAGTTCTTC
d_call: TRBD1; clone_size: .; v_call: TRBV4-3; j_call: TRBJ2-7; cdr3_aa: CASSHAGGEQYF; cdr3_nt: TGCGCCAGCAGCCACGCAGGGGGCGAGCAGTACTTC
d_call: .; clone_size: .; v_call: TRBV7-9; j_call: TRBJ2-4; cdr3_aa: CASSLQGRPKNIQYF; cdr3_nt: TGTGCCAGCAGCTTACAGGGAAGGCCGAAAAACATTCAGTACTTC
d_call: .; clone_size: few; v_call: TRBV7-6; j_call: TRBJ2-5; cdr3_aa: CASSIVIQETQYF; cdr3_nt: TGTGCCAGCAGCATAGTCATCCAAGAGACCCAGTACTTC
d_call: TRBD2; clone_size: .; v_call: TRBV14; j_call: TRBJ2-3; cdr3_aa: CASSHLSGRGIDTQYF; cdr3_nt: TGTGCCAGCAGCCACCTTAGCGGGAGAGGTATAGATACGCAGTATTTT
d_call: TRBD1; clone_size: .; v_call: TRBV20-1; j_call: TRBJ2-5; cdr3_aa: CSAPGQGETQYF; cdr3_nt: TGCAGTGCCCCGGGACAGGGTGAGACCCAGTACTTC
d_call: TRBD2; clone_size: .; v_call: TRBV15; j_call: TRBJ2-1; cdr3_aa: CATSRDSAGASNEQFF; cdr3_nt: TGTGCCACCAGCAGAGATAGCGCGGGAGCCTCAAATGAGCAGTTCTTC
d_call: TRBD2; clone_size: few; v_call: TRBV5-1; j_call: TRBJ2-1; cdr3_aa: CASAPGLAGLLAFCNEQFF; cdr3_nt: TGCGCCAGCGCTCCGGGACTAGCGGGCCTACTGGCGTTTTGCAATGAGCAGTTCTTC
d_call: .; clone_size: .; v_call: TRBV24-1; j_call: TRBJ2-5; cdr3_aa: CATSPGLAEETQYFGYF; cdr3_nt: .
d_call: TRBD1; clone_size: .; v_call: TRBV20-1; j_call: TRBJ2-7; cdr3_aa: CSAGGQGFNEQYF; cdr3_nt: TGCAGTGCTGGGGGACAGGGTTTTAACGAGCAGTACTTC
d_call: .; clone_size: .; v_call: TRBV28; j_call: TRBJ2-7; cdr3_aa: CASSLLAVMGSYEQYF; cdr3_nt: TGTGCCAGCAGTTTGTTGGCCGTGATGGGATCCTACGAGCAGTACTTC